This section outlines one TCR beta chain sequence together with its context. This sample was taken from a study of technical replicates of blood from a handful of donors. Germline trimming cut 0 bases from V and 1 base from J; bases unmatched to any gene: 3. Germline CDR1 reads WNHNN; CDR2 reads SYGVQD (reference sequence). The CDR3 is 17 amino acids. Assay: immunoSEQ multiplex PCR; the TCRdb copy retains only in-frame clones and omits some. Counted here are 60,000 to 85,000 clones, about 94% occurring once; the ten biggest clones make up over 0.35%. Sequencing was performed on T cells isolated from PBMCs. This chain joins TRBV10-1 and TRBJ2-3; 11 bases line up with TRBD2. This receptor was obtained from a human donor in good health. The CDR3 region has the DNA TGCGCCAGCAGTGAGTCGAAGACTAGCGGGGGCACAGATACGCAGTATTTT. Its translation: CASSESKTSGGTDTQYF.